Below are 9 T cell receptor beta chains sequenced from a single sample in a study of regulatory T cells in long-lasting Graves disease. Library construction for TCR beta used iRepertoire HTBI primers and Arm-PCR of CDR3 regions. MiXCR, run by TCRdb on the multiplex PCR reads, gives a single entry per CDR3 protein. The sample has approximately 560,000 distinct CDR3 sequences, more than 15% seen once; the top ten hold about 12%. Described time point: newly diagnosed GD, antithyroid drugs for less than 3 months. Construction of the TCR library relied on RNA isolated from PBMCs. This sample was shared with a second study, whose subject was T cells in Graves' hyperthyroidism and ophthalmopathy.

The source material was peripheral blood mononuclear cells (PBMCs), sampled at new diagnosis, from a patient treated with antithyroid drugs. These receptor sequences come from a man aged 18 to 29 with Graves disease.

This chain uses TRBV11-2 with TRBJ2-7; D could derive from TRBD1 or TRBD2 (7 bases each). V lost 1 base and J 1 base, leaving 29 bases between the germline ends. CDR1 and CDR2 (germline): SGHAT, FQNNGV. CDR3 length: 21 amino acids. Here the CDR3 reads CASSLVTGGQLSSIPSYEQYF. DNA for the CDR3: TGTGCCAGCAGCTTAGTCACGGGGGGACAGTTATCCTCCATCCCATCCTACGAGCAGTACTTC.

This clonotype has ten or more counts. The chain carries TRBV2 and TRBJ1-1; 10 positions match TRBD1. Per the germline V gene, CDR1 is SNHLY and CDR2 is FYNNEI. Germline trimming cut 3 bases from V and 7 bases from J; bases unmatched to any gene: 14. This CDR3 is 17 amino acids long. The CDR3 protein is CASSDPPGQGVYGEAFF. CDR3 DNA: TGTGCCAGCAGTGACCCTCCCGGACAGGGGGTGTATGGTGAAGCTTTCTTT.

Only a few counts were recorded for this clonotype. This chain connects TRBV6-5 to TRBJ1-2; D is ambiguous. V shed 0 bases and J shed 0 bases, with 8 bases lying between them. This CDR3 has 15 amino acids. The V gene's germline CDR1 is MNHEY and CDR2 SVGAGI. As DNA, the CDR3 is TGTGCCAGCAGTTACTCCGGGAGTTCTAACTATGGCTACACCTTC. This gives the protein CASSYSGSSNYGYTF.

This clonotype turned up a few times. The chain employs TRBV7-9 and TRBJ2-7, with D perhaps matching TRBD2 (6 bases). The germline CDR1 and CDR2 sequences are SEHNR and FQNEAQ (reference sequence). The length of the CDR3 is 14 residues. Trimming took 7 bases from V and 4 from J, leaving 17 bases between them. CDR3 loop: CASIPEGPAYEQYF. The CDR3 region has the DNA TGTGCCAGCATCCCGGAGGGGCCCGCTTACGAGCAGTACTTC. The full variable domain, completed using reference TRBV7-9 and TRBJ2-7, is DTGVSQNPRHKITKRGQNVTFRCDPISEHNRLYWYRQTLGQGPEFLTYFQNEAQLEKSRLLSDRFSAERPKGSFSTLEIQRTEQGDSAMYLCASIPEGPAYEQYFGPGTRLTVT.

This clonotype was recorded at least ten times. The chain employs TRBV24-1 and TRBJ2-1; the D gene could be TRBD1 or TRBD2 (5 bases each). This CDR3 spans 15 amino acids. The V end lost 6 bases, the J end lost 4 bases, and 15 bases lay between the germline ends. Per germline, CDR1 KGHDR and CDR2 SFDVKD. CDR3 residues: CATSPQRGTYNEQFF. CDR3 DNA: TGTGCCACCAGTCCCCAGAGGGGTACGTACAATGAGCAGTTCTTC.

The chain links TRBV10-3 to TRBJ2-3; 10 positions agree with TRBD2. CDR3 length equals 15 residues. V was clipped by 10 bases and J by 3 bases; unmatched bases: 10. CDR1 is ENHRY, CDR2 SYGVKD, per germline. CDR3 residues: CATTPTSGPTDTQYF. In DNA, the CDR3 is TGTGCCACGACGCCGACTAGCGGGCCTACAGATACGCAGTATTTT.

The V and J genes are TRBV7-9 and TRBJ2-3, with TRBD2 identical over 9 bases. V shed 4 bases and J 5 bases; nucleotides not matched to a gene: 13. Per the germline V gene, CDR1 is SEHNR and CDR2 is FQNEAQ (reference sequence). This CDR3 is built from 17 residues. CDR3 loop: CASSYDSGRVVGDTQYF. CDR3 sequence (DNA): TGTGCCAGCAGCTACGATAGCGGGAGAGTGGTTGGAGATACGCAGTATTTT.

Ten or more counts support this clonotype. The chain has TRBV7-9 and TRBJ2-7; the D gene is possibly TRBD2 (6 bases). V was trimmed by 5 bases and J by 2 bases, leaving 13 bases between them. The CDR3 contains 14 residues. CDR1 is SEHNR, CDR2 FQNEAQ, per germline (reference sequence). CDR3 bases: TGTGCCAGCAGCCCCCACTGGGAGGCCTACGAGCAGTACTTC. Its translation is CASSPHWEAYEQYF. Full variable domain (remainder filled in from reference TRBV7-9 and TRBJ2-7): DTGVSQNPRHKITKRGQNVTFRCDPISEHNRLYWYRQTLGQGPEFLTYFQNEAQLEKSRLLSDRFSAERPKGSFSTLEIQRTEQGDSAMYLCASSPHWEAYEQYFGPGTRLTVT.

This clonotype was seen only a few times. The chain links TRBV10-2 to TRBJ2-7; D is perhaps TRBD2 (6 bases). The ends were cut back, 2 bases at V and 3 bases at J, with 14 bases in the middle. Germline CDR1 and CDR2: WSHSY and SAAADI. This CDR3 spans 15 amino acids. The CDR3 DNA follows: TGCGCCAGCAGTGAGATAAGGGCGGGATTCTACGAGCAGTACTTC. Protein sequence: CASSEIRAGFYEQYF.